This T cell receptor (beta chain) stems from a study of identical twins. Whole-study results and caveats: In drawing conclusions, the study used cross-sectional statistical analysis and did not follow the same donors.

Points on this clonotype: Its antigen is currently unknown.

TCRdb re-analysed the 5' RACE reads in MiXCR, keeping a single row per CDR3 protein. Of around 1.7 million distinct CDR3 sequences listed, around 33% are singletons. Trimming shortened V by 0 bases and J by 4 bases, and 11 bases separated the two germline ends. There are 15 residues in the CDR3. CDR1 and CDR2 from the germline V gene are MRHNA and SNTAGT. The sequence was obtained from a newborn girl in good health. The material sequenced was cord blood. The genes are TRBV6-4 and TRBJ2-3, with a possible D match to TRBD2 (5 bases). The CDR3 reads CASSDSPGRADTQYF. The CDR3, as DNA: TGTGCCAGCAGTGACTCCCCCGGGCGGGCAGATACGCAGTATTTT.